Each of the 32 T cell receptor beta chains below was sequenced from the same sample in a study of cytomegalovirus exposure and HLA in healthy donors. The PCR made use of 60 Vbeta and 13 Jbeta primers. Using immunoSEQ multiplex PCR, the repertoire was profiled, and TCRdb retains in-frame clones only, with some absent. The sample shows some 170,000 clones, about 79% of them seen only once. The sequenced sample was PBMCs. These receptors came from a man aged 35 to 55 in good health and CMV-seropositive.

The CDR3 coding sequence is TGTGCCAGCTCACGAGGTCCTAGCGGCACGTTCACAGATACGCAGTATTTT. This sequence encodes CASSRGPSGTFTDTQYF. The rearrangement links TRBV18 to TRBJ2-3; the match to TRBD2 covers 7 bases. Germline CDR1 is KGHSH and CDR2 is LQKENI. Trimming removed 4 bases from V and 2 bases from J; junction bases left unmatched: 12. The CDR3 is made up of 17 amino acids.

The rearrangement uses TRBV28 and TRBJ2-7; possible D gene TRBD2, 6 bases. From germline, CDR1 is MDHEN and CDR2 SYDVKM. The CDR3 sequence is 14 residues long. Trimming pared 5 bases from V and 4 bases from J, leaving 15 bases between. The CDR3 nucleotides read TGTGCCAGCAGTAGTTCGGGAGCAGAATACGAGCAGTACTTC. Residues: CASSSSGAEYEQYF.

The V and J genes are TRBV11-3 and TRBJ2-4; D perhaps matches TRBD2 (6 bases). Per germline, CDR1 SGHNT and CDR2 YENEEA. The V end was cut by 6 bases, the J end by 1 base, with 16 bases between. This CDR3 contains 16 residues. The CDR3 region is CASSRTGDFAKNIQYF. The CDR3 region has the DNA TGTGCCAGCAGTAGAACGGGGGATTTCGCCAAAAACATTCAGTACTTC.

This chain links TRBV18 with TRBJ2-7; TRBD2 matches at 7 bases. This CDR3 is built from 15 residues. Germline assignment: CDR1 KGHSH and CDR2 LQKENI. V lost 3 bases to trimming and J lost 7 bases; unmatched junction nucleotides: 12. This CDR3 is CASSPGGRALDEQYF. The CDR3 DNA is TGTGCCAGCTCACCGGGAGGGAGGGCCCTCGATGAGCAGTACTTC.

This chain links TRBV19 with TRBJ2-5, with D maybe TRBD2 (5 bases). V was trimmed by 3 bases and J by 5 bases, leaving 13 bases between them. The CDR3 loop spans 14 amino acids. Germline V gene data show CDR1 as LNHDA and CDR2 as SQIVND (reference sequence). CDR3 protein: CASSIGTSSETQYF. CDR3 bases: TGTGCCAGTAGTATCGGAACTAGTTCCGAGACCCAGTACTTC.

This clone has a single count. The chain joins TRBV29-1 to TRBJ2-3, with 11 bases matching TRBD2. Germline loops: CDR1 SQVTM, CDR2 ANQGSEA. The trim removed 5 bases at V and 1 base at J, leaving 8 bases unmatched. This CDR3 comprises 16 residues. CDR3 in amino acids: CSVQGLAVEGTDTQYF. In DNA, the CDR3 is TGCAGCGTTCAGGGACTAGCGGTAGAGGGCACAGATACGCAGTATTTT.

This clone was seen only a few times. The V call is TRBV14, the J call TRBJ2-3; possibly TRBD2 for D (5 bases). Trimming took off 4 bases at V and 2 bases at J, with 7 bases between the two ends. The germline V gene has CDR1 SGHDN and CDR2 FVKESK. CDR3 length: 13 amino acids. The CDR3 is CASSLDYTDTQYF. The CDR3 bases are TGTGCCAGCAGCCTAGACTACACAGATACGCAGTATTTT.

The chain employs TRBV6-5 and TRBJ2-1, with TRBD2 as a possible D gene (5 bases). Germline CDR1 reads MNHEY; CDR2 reads SVGAGI. There are 14 residues in the CDR3. V lost 2 bases to trimming and J lost 9 bases, with 14 bases between them. The CDR3 nucleotides read TGTGCCAGCAGTTACGGCCCTCGGAGCGGTGAGCAGTTCTTC. It is translated as CASSYGPRSGEQFF.

The rearrangement links TRBV6-6 to TRBJ1-6; 9 nucleotides align to TRBD1. J lost 9 bases, V lost 11 bases, and 8 bases had no gene match. Germline assignment: CDR1 MNHNY and CDR2 SVGAGI (reference sequence). This CDR3 is built from 13 residues. The CDR3 reads CAGSGTGISPLHF. CDR3 in DNA: TGTGCCGGCTCCGGGACAGGGATTTCACCCCTCCACTTT.

V gene TRBV12-5 combines with J gene TRBJ2-2; 7 bases align to TRBD2. The CDR3 consists of 17 residues. Trimming took 0 bases from V and 3 from J; bases not matched to a gene: 7. Germline V gene lookup returns CDR1 LGHNT and CDR2 FRNRAP. In DNA, the CDR3 is TGTGCTAGTGGTTTGGTACGGCCTAGCGGCGACACCGGGGAGCTGTTTTTT. This gives the protein CASGLVRPSGDTGELFF.

The rearrangement uses TRBV11-3 and TRBJ1-2; no firm D call. The CDR3 consists of 12 residues. The V end was cut by 8 bases, the J end by 4 bases, with 11 bases between. The V gene's germline CDR1 is SGHNT and CDR2 YENEEA. CDR3 bases: TGTGCCAGCCGTGGCCGAACCTATGGCTACACCTTC. Translating gives CASRGRTYGYTF.

The count of this clone is one. The J gene is TRBJ2-1, the V gene TRBV5-1; 11 nucleotides align to TRBD2. Per the germline V gene, CDR1 is SGHRS and CDR2 is YFSETQ. The trim removed 4 bases at V and 0 bases at J, leaving 3 bases unmatched. This CDR3 has 16 amino acids. The CDR3 loop is CASSLGLAGSYNEQFF. Written as DNA, the CDR3 is TGCGCCAGCAGCCTAGGACTAGCGGGCTCCTACAATGAGCAGTTCTTC.

This clone was counted once. This chain joins TRBV25-1 and TRBJ1-3; maybe TRBD1 (5 bases). Trimming removed 4 bases at V and 0 bases at J, with 10 bases between. CDR1 is MGHDK and CDR2 is SYGVNS in the germline V gene. This CDR3 region has 15 residues. The CDR3 nucleotides read TGTGCCAGCAGTGTTACGGGGGGCTCTGGAAACACCATATATTTT. Its translation: CASSVTGGSGNTIYF. The full variable domain, in which reference TRBV25-1 and TRBJ1-3 provide the parts outside the CDR3, is EADIYQTPRYLVIGTGKKITLECSQTMGHDKMYWYQQDPGMELHLIHYSYGVNSTEKGDLSSESTVSRIRTEHFPLTLESARPSHTSQYLCASSVTGGSGNTIYFGEGSWLTVV.

This clone has more than one count but fewer than ten. The chain couples TRBV6-5 to TRBJ2-7; TRBD1 might be the D (6 bases). V lost 7 bases to trimming and J lost 3 bases, with 13 bases between them. CDR3 length: 13 amino acids. Germline V gene data show CDR1 as MNHEY and CDR2 as SVGAGI. CDR3 nucleotides: TGTGCCAGCACCCGCGGCAGGGGCTACGAGCAGTACTTC. This sequence encodes CASTRGRGYEQYF.

A note on this clone: The sample carries other DNA sequences with the same CDR3. The V call is TRBV7-9, the J call TRBJ1-2; 7 bases fit TRBD1. The CDR3 consists of 13 residues. The germline CDR1 and CDR2 sequences are SEHNR and FQNEAQ (reference sequence). V gave up 3 bases and J gave up 2 bases; unmatched junction bases: 0. The CDR3 region is CASSLGQNYGYTF. The DNA of the CDR3 is TGTGCCAGCAGCTTGGGACAGAACTATGGCTACACCTTC.

The chain links TRBV6-5 to TRBJ1-2; 9 bases line up with TRBD1. Trimming took 0 bases from V and 8 from J; bases not matched to a gene: 4. From germline, CDR1 is MNHEY and CDR2 SVGAGI. The CDR3 runs 14 residues. The CDR3 here is CASSYSGQGGGYTF. Written as DNA, the CDR3 is TGTGCCAGCAGTTACTCGGGACAGGGAGGAGGCTACACCTTC.

This sequence joins TRBV19 and TRBJ2-3; D possibly corresponds to TRBD2 (7 bases). CDR3 length equals 15 residues. The germline V gene has CDR1 LNHDA and CDR2 SQIVND (reference sequence). Trimming left V 1 base short and J 3 bases short, with 11 bases between. CDR3 sequence reads: CASSIGGGQTDTQYF. CDR3 coding DNA: TGTGCCAGTAGTATAGGGGGGGGGCAGACAGATACGCAGTATTTT.

The count of this clone is one. The CDR3 loop is CASSASSPEAFF. CDR3 bases: TGTGCCAGCTCAGCCAGTAGCCCTGAAGCTTTCTTT. This chain links TRBV18 with TRBJ1-1; D is unclear. V lost 5 bases to trimming and J lost 6 bases, with 10 bases between them. Per the germline V gene, CDR1 is KGHSH and CDR2 is LQKENI. This CDR3 spans 12 amino acids.

To note about this clone: Its ends do not fully match the called genes, so a read error is possible. Within the sample, other DNA sequences also encode this same CDR3. The chain links TRBV7-9 to TRBJ2-6, with D possibly matching TRBD2 (6 bases). Germline values: CDR1 SEHNR, CDR2 FQNEAQ (reference sequence). This CDR3 contains 18 residues. Here the CDR3 DNA reads TGTGCCAGCAGCCCACTACTAGCTTCTTTCTCTGGGGCCAATGTCCTGACTTTC. This codes for CASSPLLASFSGANVLTF. The complete variable domain, with remaining parts taken from reference TRBV7-9 and TRBJ2-6, reads DTGVSQNPRHKITKRGQNVTFRCDPISEHNRLYWYRQTLGQGPEFLTYFQNEAQLEKSRLLSDRFSAERPKGSFSTLEIQRTEQGDSAMYLCASSPLLASFSGANVLTFGAGSRLTVL.

V and J are TRBV10-2 and TRBJ2-5; 8 bases map to TRBD2. Germline values: CDR1 WSHSY, CDR2 SAAADI. This CDR3 is 15 amino acids long. With V trimmed by 4 bases and J by 8 bases, 12 bases remained unmatched. The CDR3 coding sequence is TGCGCCAGCAGTGTCGAGGCTAGCGGGCTACCCACCCAGTACTTC. This encodes CASSVEASGLPTQYF.

The genes are TRBV27 and TRBJ2-1; D unresolved. CDR3 length equals 14 residues. Per germline, CDR1 MNHEY and CDR2 SMNVEV (reference sequence). Trimming took off 6 bases at V and 0 bases at J, with 9 bases between the two ends. The CDR3 protein is CASRPGSSYNEQFF. In nucleotides, the CDR3 is TGTGCCAGCAGGCCAGGTAGCTCCTACAATGAGCAGTTCTTC.

The chain uses TRBV28 and TRBJ1-4; D call uncertain. The V gene's germline CDR1 is MDHEN and CDR2 SYDVKM. This CDR3 has 14 amino acids. Trimming removed 8 bases at V and 7 bases at J, with 17 bases between. CDR3 in DNA: TGTGCCAGCGGCAGCGGAAACTTAGGTGAAAAACTGTTTTTT. Translating gives CASGSGNLGEKLFF.

This chain joins TRBV5-4 and TRBJ2-7; D may be TRBD2 (7 bases). Germline loops: CDR1 SGHNT, CDR2 YYREEE (reference sequence). CDR3 length: 16 residues. V was clipped by 4 bases and J by 1 base, with 18 bases between them. In DNA form, the CDR3 reads TGTGCCAGCAGCAAGCCGGGGGGCGAAATTTCCTACGAGCAGTACTTC. Translating it yields CASSKPGGEISYEQYF.

This clone was counted a few times. J is TRBJ2-7 and V is TRBV10-3, with a tentative D call TRBD2 (6 bases). Germline assignment: CDR1 ENHRY and CDR2 SYGVKD. The CDR3 is made up of 12 amino acids. V was pared by 6 bases and J by 7 bases, with 13 bases between. The CDR3 bases are TGTGCCATCAGGGAGGGGAACAGGGAGCAGTACTTC. Protein product: CAIREGNREQYF.

This chain connects TRBV4-2 to TRBJ2-7, with 8 bases aligning to TRBD1. The CDR3 loop spans 15 amino acids. The germline V gene has CDR1 LGHNA and CDR2 YNFKEQ. Trimming at V came to 2 bases and at J to 0 bases, leaving 3 bases not matched to a gene. CDR3 sequence reads: CASSQRTGNSYEQYF. The CDR3 DNA reads as TGTGCCAGCAGCCAAAGGACAGGGAACTCCTACGAGCAGTACTTC.

This chain joins TRBV4-2 and TRBJ2-5; TRBD2 matches 10 bases. The better agreement between TRBJ2-7 and the DNA end casts doubt on the J call. The CDR3 is 16 amino acids. CDR1 is LGHNA and CDR2 is YNFKEQ in the germline V gene. This chain's CDR3 is CASSHNLAGEAYEQYF. The CDR3 DNA reads as TGTGCCAGCAGCCATAATCTAGCGGGGGAAGCCTACGAGCAGTACTTC.

CDR3 nucleotide sequence: TGTGCCAGCAGCTTGGCCCCGACAGTCGTTGCCACTGAAGCTTTCTTT. Protein sequence: CASSLAPTVVATEAFF. V and J are TRBV5-4 and TRBJ1-1; possibly TRBD1 for D (5 bases). The CDR3 runs to 16 residues. V gave up 0 bases and J gave up 4 bases, with 16 bases separating them. CDR1 and CDR2 from the germline V gene are SGHNT and YYREEE (reference sequence).

The chain couples TRBV29-1 to TRBJ2-3; TRBD2 might be the D (5 bases). Germline loops: CDR1 SQVTM, CDR2 ANQGSEA. Trimming stripped 1 base from V and 5 bases from J, with 7 bases between. This CDR3 has 12 residues. The CDR3 is CSVEGGGDTQYF. DNA for the CDR3: TGCAGCGTTGAAGGCGGAGGAGATACGCAGTATTTT.

J is TRBJ2-7 and V is TRBV29-1; 14 nucleotides align to TRBD2. The trim removed 6 bases at V and 2 bases at J, leaving 3 bases unmatched. The CDR3 loop spans 14 amino acids. Germline V CDR1 and CDR2: SQVTM, ANQGSEA. Here the CDR3 DNA reads TGCAGCGTCGGGGGACTAGCGGGAGCCTACGAGCAGTACTTC. Residues: CSVGGLAGAYEQYF.

This clone showed up just a few times. The chain recombines TRBV21-1 with TRBJ2-3; TRBD2, the D gene given by the table, was not confirmed from the DNA. TRBV21-1 has pseudogene status. The CDR3 is made up of 15 amino acids. The CDR3 protein is CASSALAGGEDTQYF. CDR3 bases: TGTGCCAGCAGCGCCTTAGCGGGAGGAGAAGATACGCAGTATTTT.

This clone was observed a single time. The chain combines TRBV5-1 with TRBJ2-7; a weak D match, TRBD1 (6 bases). V lost 4 bases, J lost 0 bases, and 11 bases lay in between. The germline CDR1 and CDR2 sequences are SGHRS and YFSETQ. The CDR3 is 14 amino acids. Here the CDR3 DNA reads TGCGCCAGCAGCCCCGGACAGACCTCCTACGAGCAGTACTTC. Translated: CASSPGQTSYEQYF. Complete variable domain (other parts from reference TRBV5-1 and TRBJ2-7): KAGVTQTPRYLIKTRGQQVTLSCSPISGHRSVSWYQQTPGQGLQFLFEYFSETQRNKGNFPGRFSGRQFSNSRSEMNVSTLELGDSALYLCASSPGQTSYEQYFGPGTRLTVT.

This clone was picked up one time. The CDR3 coding sequence is TGTGCCTGGAGCGCCCGCGGGACAGGGAAAGCTTTCTTT. It codes for CAWSARGTGKAFF. The chain combines TRBV30 with TRBJ1-1; 9 bases line up with TRBD1. Per germline, CDR1 GTSNPN and CDR2 SVGIG (reference sequence). Trimming removed 3 bases from V and 9 bases from J; junction bases left unmatched: 8. This CDR3 has 13 residues.